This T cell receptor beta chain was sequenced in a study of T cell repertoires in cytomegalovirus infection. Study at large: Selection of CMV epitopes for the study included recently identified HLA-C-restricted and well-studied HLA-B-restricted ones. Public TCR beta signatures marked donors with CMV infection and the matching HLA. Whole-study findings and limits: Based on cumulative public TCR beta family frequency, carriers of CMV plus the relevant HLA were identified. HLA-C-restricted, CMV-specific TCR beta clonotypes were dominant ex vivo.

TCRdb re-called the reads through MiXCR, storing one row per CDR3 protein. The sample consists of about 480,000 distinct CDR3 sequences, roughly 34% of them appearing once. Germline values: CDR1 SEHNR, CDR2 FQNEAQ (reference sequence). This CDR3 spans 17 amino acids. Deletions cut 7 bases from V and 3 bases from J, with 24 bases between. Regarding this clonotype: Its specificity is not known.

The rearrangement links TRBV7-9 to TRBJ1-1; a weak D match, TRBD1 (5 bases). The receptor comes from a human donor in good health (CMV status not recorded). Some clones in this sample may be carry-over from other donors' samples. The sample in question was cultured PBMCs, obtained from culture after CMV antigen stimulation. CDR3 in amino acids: CASTSGTLVFFDTEAFF. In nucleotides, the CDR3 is TGTGCCAGCACCTCGGGGACCTTGGTGTTTTTTGACACTGAAGCTTTCTTT.